The following is a TCR beta chain sequence with its context. Its antigen remains unidentified. These data originate in a study of shared clonotypes between healthy human individuals. Background on the study: CD4 naive and memory got three plates each, CD8 naive two, CD8 memory one. Study-level results: Naive subsets tended to show greater estimated richness than memory subsets. Naive CD4 clonotype sharing across a few donors was about 5%.

Naive CD8 isolation took CD45RO-negative cells positively selected for CCR7 and excluded terminally differentiated effector memory CD45RA+ cells. Every one of the donors was a Caucasian adult that lived in Nashville, Tennessee. Clones were read by immunoSEQ multiplex PCR, and TCRdb kept only the in-frame ones, dropping some. The sample shows about 820,000 clones, 85% to 95% of them seen only once. With V trimmed by 5 bases and J by 1 base, 3 bases remained unmatched. This CDR3 has 15 residues. Germline loops: CDR1 SSHAT, CDR2 FNYEAQ (reference sequence). Sequencing used naive CD8+ T cells sorted from blood. The clonotype comes from a man aged 25 to 40 in good health. The chain carries TRBV7-7 and TRBJ2-1; 9 positions match TRBD1. The CDR3 nucleotides read TGTGCCAGCAGCCAACAGGGGGCTTCCTACAATGAGCAGTTCTTC. This encodes CASSQQGASYNEQFF.